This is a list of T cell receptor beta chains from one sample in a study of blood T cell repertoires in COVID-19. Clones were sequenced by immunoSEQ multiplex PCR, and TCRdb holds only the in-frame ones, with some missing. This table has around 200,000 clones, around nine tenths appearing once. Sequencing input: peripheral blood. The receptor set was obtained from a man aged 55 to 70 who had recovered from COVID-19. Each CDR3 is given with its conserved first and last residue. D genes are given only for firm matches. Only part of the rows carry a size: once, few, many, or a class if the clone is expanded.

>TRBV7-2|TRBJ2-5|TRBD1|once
CASSLRTGGRETQYF
TGTGCCAGCAGCCTACGGACAGGGGGTAGGGAGACCCAGTACTTC
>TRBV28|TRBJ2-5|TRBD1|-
CASMEGDRAHETQYF
TGTGCCAGCATGGAGGGGGACAGGGCCCATGAGACCCAGTACTTC
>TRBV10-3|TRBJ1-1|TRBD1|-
CAITRGQGVDTEAFF
TGTGCCATCACCAGAGGACAGGGTGTAGACACTGAAGCTTTCTTT
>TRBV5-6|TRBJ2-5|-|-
CASSSGWIETQYF
TGTGCCAGCAGCTCAGGGTGGATCGAGACCCAGTACTTC
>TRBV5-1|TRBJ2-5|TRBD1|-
CASSSTGQETQYF
TGCGCCAGCAGCTCGACAGGGCAAGAGACCCAGTACTTC
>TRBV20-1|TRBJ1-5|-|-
CSASFGSNQPQHF
TGCAGTGCTAGTTTCGGGAGCAATCAGCCCCAGCATTTT
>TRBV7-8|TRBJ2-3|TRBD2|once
CASSYGTSGNTDTQYF
TGTGCCAGCAGCTACGGGACTAGCGGGAACACAGATACGCAGTATTTT
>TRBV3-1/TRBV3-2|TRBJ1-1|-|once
CASSQDPRVDTEAFF
TGTGCCAGCAGCCAAGACCCCCGCGTGGACACTGAAGCTTTCTTT
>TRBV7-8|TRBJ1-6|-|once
CASSTGTRHNSPLHF
TGTGCCAGCAGCACTGGGACACGGCATAATTCACCCCTCCACTTT
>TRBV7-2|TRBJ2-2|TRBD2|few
CASSLVAGGNTGELFF
TGTGCCAGCAGCTTAGTGGCGGGGGGGAACACCGGGGAGCTGTTTTTT
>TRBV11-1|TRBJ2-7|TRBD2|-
CASSSRLAGGHEQYF
TGTGCCAGCAGCTCCCGACTAGCGGGAGGCCACGAGCAGTACTTC
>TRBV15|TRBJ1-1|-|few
CATSKVRDFNTEAFF
TGTGCCACCAGCAAGGTCAGGGATTTTAACACTGAAGCTTTCTTT
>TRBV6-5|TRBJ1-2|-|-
CASQPGQSLNYGYTF
TGTGCCAGCCAACCAGGACAGTCCTTAAACTATGGCTACACCTTC
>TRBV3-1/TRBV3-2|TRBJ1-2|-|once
CASSQEVGGGANYGYTF
TGTGCCAGCAGCCAAGAAGTAGGGGGGGGAGCTAACTATGGCTACACCTTC
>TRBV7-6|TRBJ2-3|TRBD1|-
CASSRPRQGAPADTQYF
TGTGCCAGCAGCCGGCCCCGACAGGGGGCGCCGGCAGATACGCAGTATTTT
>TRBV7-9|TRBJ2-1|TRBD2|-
CASSSTSGGVFSSYNEQFF
TGTGCCAGCAGCTCCACTAGCGGGGGGGTGTTTAGCTCCTACAATGAGCAGTTCTTC
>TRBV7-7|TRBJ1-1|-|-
CASSLGQNTEAFF
TGTGCCAGCAGCTTAGGGCAGAACACTGAAGCTTTCTTT
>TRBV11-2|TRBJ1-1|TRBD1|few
CASSWSTGGTEAFF
TGTGCCAGCAGCTGGTCGACAGGGGGGACTGAAGCTTTCTTT
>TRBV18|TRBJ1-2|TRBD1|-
CASSPSPGTVYGYTF
TGTGCCAGCTCACCGAGTCCCGGGACAGTCTATGGCTACACCTTC
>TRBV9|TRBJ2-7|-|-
CASSVDGGGHSYEQYF
TGTGCCAGCAGCGTAGACGGGGGAGGCCACTCCTACGAGCAGTACTTC
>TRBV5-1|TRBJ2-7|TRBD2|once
CASSSGLAGVRSYEQYF
TGCGCCAGCAGCTCAGGACTAGCGGGAGTGAGGTCCTACGAGCAGTACTTC
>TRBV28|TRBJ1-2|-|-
CASSIREGYTF
TGTGCCAGCAGTATCAGGGAAGGCTACACCTTC
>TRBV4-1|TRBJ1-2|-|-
CASSQVLAGAAYGYTF
TGCGCCAGCAGCCAAGTCCTGGCGGGGGCGGCCTATGGCTACACCTTC
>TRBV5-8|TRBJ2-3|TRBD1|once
CASSPGTGAFTDTQYF
TGTGCCAGCAGCCCCGGGACAGGGGCGTTCACAGATACGCAGTATTTT
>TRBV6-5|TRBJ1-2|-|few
CASITRASNYGYTF
TGTGCCAGCATCACGAGGGCCTCTAACTATGGCTACACCTTC
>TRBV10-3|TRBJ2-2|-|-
CAALDPGGSNTGELFF
TGTGCCGCTTTAGACCCTGGCGGATCGAACACCGGGGAGCTGTTTTTT
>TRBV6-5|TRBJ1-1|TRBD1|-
CASSLFNRGNTEAFF
TGTGCCAGCAGTCTATTTAACAGGGGGAACACTGAAGCTTTCTTT
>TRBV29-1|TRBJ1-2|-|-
CSARTANYGYTF
TGCAGCGCCAGGACAGCTAACTATGGCTACACCTTC
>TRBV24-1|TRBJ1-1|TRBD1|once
CATRQGAESEAFF
TGTGCCACCAGACAGGGGGCGGAATCTGAAGCTTTCTTT
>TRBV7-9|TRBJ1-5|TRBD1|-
CASSLEGQSFPSSQPQHF
TGTGCCAGCAGCTTAGAGGGACAGAGCTTTCCTTCTTCTCAGCCCCAGCATTTT
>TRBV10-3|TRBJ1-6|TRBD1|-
CANRDSHNSPLHF
TGTGCCAACCGGGACAGCCATAATTCACCCCTCCACTTT
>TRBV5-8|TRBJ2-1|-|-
CASGGQYNEQFF
TGTGCCAGCGGCGGACAGTACAATGAGCAGTTCTTC
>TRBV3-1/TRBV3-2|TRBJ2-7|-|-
CASSQVEGATQYF
TGTGCCAGCAGCCAAGTAGAGGGAGCGACGCAGTACTTC
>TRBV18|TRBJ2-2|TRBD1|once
CASKQGAVTGELFF
TGTGCCAGCAAACAGGGGGCTGTTACCGGGGAGCTGTTTTTT
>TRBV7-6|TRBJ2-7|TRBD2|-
CASSSSGGGYEQYF
TGTGCCAGCAGCTCAAGCGGGGGGGGCTACGAGCAGTACTTC
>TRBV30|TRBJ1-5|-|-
CAWSYNTGTLSNQPQHF
TGTGCCTGGAGTTATAACACCGGGACACTTAGCAATCAGCCCCAGCATTTT
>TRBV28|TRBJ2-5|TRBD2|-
CASSPRVSGRKETQYF
TGTGCCAGCAGCCCTCGGGTTAGCGGGAGAAAAGAGACCCAGTACTTC
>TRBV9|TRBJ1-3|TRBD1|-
CASSATGGAGNTIYF
TGTGCCAGCAGCGCGACAGGGGGCGCTGGAAACACCATATATTTT
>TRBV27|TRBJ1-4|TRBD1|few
CASSFSDRGREKLFF
TGTGCCAGCAGTTTTTCAGACAGGGGTCGGGAAAAACTGTTTTTT
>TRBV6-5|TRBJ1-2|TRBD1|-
CASSSRDRDGYTF
TGTGCCAGCAGCTCCCGGGACAGGGATGGCTACACCTTC